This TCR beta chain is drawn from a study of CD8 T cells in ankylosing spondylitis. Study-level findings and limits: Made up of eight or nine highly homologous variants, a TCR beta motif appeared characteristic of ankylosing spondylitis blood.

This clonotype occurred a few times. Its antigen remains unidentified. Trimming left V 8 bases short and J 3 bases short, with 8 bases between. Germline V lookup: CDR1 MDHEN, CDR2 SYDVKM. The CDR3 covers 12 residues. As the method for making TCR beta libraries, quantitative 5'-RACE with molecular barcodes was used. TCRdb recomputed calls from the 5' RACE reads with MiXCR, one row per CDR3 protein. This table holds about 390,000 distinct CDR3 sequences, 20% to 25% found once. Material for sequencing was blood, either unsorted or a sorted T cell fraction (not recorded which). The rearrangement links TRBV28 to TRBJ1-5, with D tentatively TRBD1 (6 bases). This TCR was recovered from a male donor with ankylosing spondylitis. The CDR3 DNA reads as TGTGCCAGCTGGACAGCCAATCAGCCCCAGCATTTT. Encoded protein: CASWTANQPQHF.